This entry lists 11 T cell receptor beta chains sequenced from one sample in a study of blood T cells in healthy people across ages. Primed by a sample-barcoded 5' primer and a J-beta primer mix, a second PCR proceeded for about 7 to 12 cycles. Each CDR3 protein gets one entry after TCRdb re-called the 5' RACE reads with MiXCR. The sample consists of about 540,000 distinct CDR3 sequences, 24% of them appearing once. The sample was also reused in another study, on T cells of mothers and their children.

What was sequenced was blood. These receptor sequences come from a boy aged 5-17 years in good health.

This clonotype was observed many times. The J gene is TRBJ2-1, the V gene TRBV6-5; no definite D call. From germline, CDR1 is MNHEY and CDR2 SVGAGI. The length of the CDR3 is 13 residues. Trimming removed 2 bases at V and 5 bases at J, with 7 bases between. For the CDR3, the DNA is TGTGCCAGCAGTTACCTAGGGAACAATGAGCAGTTCTTC. This sequence encodes CASSYLGNNEQFF.

The sample holds many counts of this clonotype. CDR3 sequence (DNA): TGCGCCAGCAGCCAACGGACAGGGGACGAGCAGTACTTC. Protein sequence: CASSQRTGDEQYF. The chain carries TRBV4-3 and TRBJ2-7, with TRBD1 identical over 9 bases. The CDR3 length is 13 residues. The germline CDR1 and CDR2 sequences are LGHNA and YSLEER. V was clipped by 2 bases and J by 5 bases; unmatched bases: 1.

The chain recombines TRBV7-8 with TRBJ1-5, with 7 bases that match TRBD1. The CDR3 runs to 18 residues. The V gene end was trimmed by 5 bases and the J gene end by 2 bases; junction bases not matched to a gene: 15. CDR1 is SGHVS and CDR2 is FQNEAQ in the germline V gene. In DNA, the CDR3 is TGTGCCAGCAGCCTGGAGGAGACAGGGAGGGGTGGCAATCAGCCCCAGCATTTT. As protein: CASSLEETGRGGNQPQHF. The full variable domain, in which reference TRBV7-8 and TRBJ1-5 provide the parts outside the CDR3, is GAGVSQSPRYKVAKRGQDVALRCDPISGHVSLFWYQQALGQGPEFLTYFQNEAQLDKSGLPSDRFFAERPEGSVSTLKIQRTQQEDSAVYLCASSLEETGRGGNQPQHFGDGTRLSIL.

This clonotype has only a few counts. The chain carries TRBV4-3 and TRBJ2-7; tentative D call: TRBD2 (6 bases). V was clipped by 1 base and J by 1 base, with 11 bases between them. Germline CDR1 and CDR2: LGHNA and YSLEER. The CDR3 length is 15 residues. The CDR3 here is CASSQGGGISYEQYF. The CDR3 region has the DNA TGCGCCAGCAGCCAAGGGGGCGGGATTTCCTACGAGCAGTACTTC.

The chain combines TRBV20-1 with TRBJ2-7; 13 nucleotides match TRBD2. This CDR3 has 18 residues. J was trimmed by 2 bases and V by 0 bases; bases with no gene match: 10. Germline CDR1 reads DFQATT; CDR2 reads SNEGSKA (reference sequence). The CDR3 DNA reads TGCAGTGCTAGAGATGGACTAGCGGGAGAGGGTATCCCCTACGAGCAGTACTTC. This gives the protein CSARDGLAGEGIPYEQYF.

The chain uses TRBV7-3 and TRBJ2-5, with a weak D call TRBD2 (6 bases). Matching the DNA end better, TRBJ2-7 makes the J call doubtful. This CDR3 is 13 amino acids long. In germline, CDR1 is SGHTA, CDR2 FQGTGA. The CDR3 DNA is TGTGCCAGCGCCCGGACTAACAACTACGAGCAGTACTTC. This gives the protein CASARTNNYEQYF.

This clonotype was detected ten times or more. In DNA form, the CDR3 reads TGTGCCATCCGTAGCGAGCAGTACTTC. Encoded protein: CAIRSEQYF. This chain connects TRBV28 to TRBJ2-7; D unclear. Trimming cost V 10 bases and J 6 bases, with 7 bases left between them. This CDR3 is 9 amino acids long. Germline V CDR1 and CDR2: MDHEN, SYDVKM.

The rearrangement joins TRBV4-3 to TRBJ1-2, with TRBD1 as a possible D gene (5 bases). Trimming stripped 4 bases from V and 4 bases from J, with 16 bases between. Germline V gives CDR1 LGHNA, CDR2 YSLEER. The CDR3 runs to 15 residues. The CDR3 DNA follows: TGCGCCAGCAGCCCCGAGCGGGGGAAAAGCTATGGCTACACCTTC. Protein product: CASSPERGKSYGYTF.

This clonotype turned up a few times. Relative to the germline gene, one junction end is altered; a read error may explain this. The genes are TRBV28 and TRBJ2-7; 12 positions match TRBD2. The germline CDR1 and CDR2 sequences are MDHEN and SYDVKM. The CDR3 length is 17 residues. In DNA form, the CDR3 reads TGTGCCAGTACAACGATCCGGACTAGCGGGATATACTACGAGCAATACTTC. It codes for CASTTIRTSGIYYEQYF. The full variable domain, in which reference TRBV28 and TRBJ2-7 provide the parts outside the CDR3, is DVKVTQSSRYLVKRTGEKVFLECVQDMDHENMFWYRQDPGLGLRLIYFSYDVKMKEKGDIPEGYSVSREKKERFSLILESASTNQTSMYLCASTTIRTSGIYYEQYFGPGTRLTVT.

This clonotype was observed a few times. This chain uses TRBV20-1 with TRBJ2-3, with D tentatively TRBD2 (5 bases). The CDR3 contains 17 residues. V was clipped by 3 bases and J by 1 base, with 20 bases between them. Germline loops: CDR1 DFQATT, CDR2 SNEGSKA (reference sequence). CDR3: CSASGRPDVGGTDTQYF. DNA of the CDR3: TGCAGTGCTAGTGGCCGGCCGGATGTGGGAGGCACAGATACGCAGTATTTT.

Note on this clonotype: One end of the junction fails to match germline, which may point to a read error. J is TRBJ2-1 and V is TRBV11-2; D gene uncertain. CDR1 and CDR2 from the germline V gene are SGHAT and FQNNGV. This CDR3 has 16 amino acids. CDR3 sequence (DNA): TGTGCCAGCTTACGAGACGGGCCAAGCTCCTACAATGGGCAGTTCTTC. It encodes CASLRDGPSSYNGQFF.